The following is a TCR beta chain sequence with its context. Its antigen is unknown. It has no much larger one-base neighbor in the sample; base qualities were not kept. The immunoSEQ Assay, a bias-controlled multiplex PCR, was used to amplify TCRbeta CDR3 regions from genomic DNA. The source study handled its data this way. Within the assay, amplification of reference gene primers was used to estimate how many nucleated cells each sample contained. Sequence reads were collapsed and filtered to measure the absolute abundance of every unique TCRbeta CDR3 rearrangement. For each sample, productive Simpson clonality was calculated as the square root of Simpson's diversity index over productive rearrangements. In its TCRdb copy, this immuneACCESS table keeps in-frame sequences only and misses some clones. Where compared with another copy, unresolved V genes explain less than half of these, and the others have no known cause. That table supplies the V and J calls and clone size; D and trimming were determined from the DNA. Present in this sample are 300,000 to 450,000 clones, about 85% of which were seen just once. Jointly, the top ten make up 3% to 4% of the sample.

Collaborating institutions collected whole blood in K2EDTA tubes following their own protocols. For TCRbeta analysis, collaborators shipped samples in one of three forms: frozen whole blood, isolated PBMCs, or DNA extracted from either of those sample types. The CDR3 goes from the cysteine to the phenylalanine over 15 residues. Solely the CDR3 DNA is kept, with 45 bases framed from the first base. V and J are trimmed by 3 bases and 4 bases, and the gene matches miss 3 bases of the junction. CDR1 MNHEY and CDR2 SMNVEV were looked up in the germline V gene (reference sequence). This sample was taken from a study of blood T cell repertoires in COVID-19 (dated by TCRdb to about 2020). Describing the broader study: Collaborator samples came from the United States, Italy and Spain and covered acute and convalescent phases of COVID-19. Nearly every sample came with metadata listing a de-identified subject ID, COVID-19 status, age in years and sex. A freely available public database, intended as a resource for researchers studying the immune response to SARS-CoV-2, is where the repertoires were released. Subjects who had been exposed to COVID-19, were actively infected with it, or had recovered from it provided the deeply sampled blood TCRbeta repertoires that made up the dataset. The material from the prospective study consisted of cDNA or gDNA derived from T cells, B-cell-depleted T cells, or PBMCs. Samples were obtained from the ongoing ImmuneRACE study (first 160 participants) and from roughly 1,300 subjects provided by 6 global collaborators. Where available, HLA class I and class II types were obtained from metadata supplied by the sample provider rather than from assay-based typing. What the authors observed across the whole study: Clinical and demographic metadata were provided uncurated, with the amount varying by source and participant.

The clonotype was recovered from a woman aged 18-29 years with acute or convalescent COVID-19. Sequences were obtained from peripheral blood. The chain is made from TRBV27 and TRBJ2-3; 11 junctional bases match TRBD2. The DNA reads as follows: TGTGCCAGCAGTTTGACTAGCGGGAACCCAGATACGCAGTATTTT. This codes for CASSLTSGNPDTQYF.